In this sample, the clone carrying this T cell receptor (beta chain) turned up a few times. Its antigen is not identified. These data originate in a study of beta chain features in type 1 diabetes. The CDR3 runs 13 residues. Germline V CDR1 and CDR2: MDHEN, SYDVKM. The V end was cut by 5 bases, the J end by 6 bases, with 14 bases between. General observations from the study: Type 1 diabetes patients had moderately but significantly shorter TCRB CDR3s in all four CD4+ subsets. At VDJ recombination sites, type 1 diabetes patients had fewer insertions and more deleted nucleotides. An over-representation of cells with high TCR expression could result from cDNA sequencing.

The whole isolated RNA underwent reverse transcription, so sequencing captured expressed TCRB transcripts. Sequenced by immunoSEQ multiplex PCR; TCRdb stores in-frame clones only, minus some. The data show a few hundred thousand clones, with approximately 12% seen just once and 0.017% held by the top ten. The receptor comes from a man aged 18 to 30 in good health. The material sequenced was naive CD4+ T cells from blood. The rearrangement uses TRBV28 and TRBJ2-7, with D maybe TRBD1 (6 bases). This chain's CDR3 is CASSGGHGLEQYF. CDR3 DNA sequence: TGTGCCAGCAGTGGGGGACACGGGCTCGAGCAGTACTTC.